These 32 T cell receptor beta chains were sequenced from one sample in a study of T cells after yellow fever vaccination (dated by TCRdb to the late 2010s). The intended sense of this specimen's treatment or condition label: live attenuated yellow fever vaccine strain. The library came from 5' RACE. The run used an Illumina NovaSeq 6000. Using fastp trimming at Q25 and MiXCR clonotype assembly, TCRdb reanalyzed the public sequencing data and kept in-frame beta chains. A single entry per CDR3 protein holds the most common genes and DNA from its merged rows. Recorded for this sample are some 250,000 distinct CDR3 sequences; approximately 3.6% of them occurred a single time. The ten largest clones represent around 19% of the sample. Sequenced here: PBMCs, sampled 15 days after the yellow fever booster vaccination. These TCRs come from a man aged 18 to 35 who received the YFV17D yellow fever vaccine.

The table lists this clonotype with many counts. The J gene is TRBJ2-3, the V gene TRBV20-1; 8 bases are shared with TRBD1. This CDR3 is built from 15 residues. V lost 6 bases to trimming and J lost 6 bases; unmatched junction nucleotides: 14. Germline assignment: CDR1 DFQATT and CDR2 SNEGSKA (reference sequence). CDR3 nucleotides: TGCAGTGCGTCGGGACAGGCCCAGCGTAGGGATACGCAGTATTTT. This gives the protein CSASGQAQRRDTQYF.

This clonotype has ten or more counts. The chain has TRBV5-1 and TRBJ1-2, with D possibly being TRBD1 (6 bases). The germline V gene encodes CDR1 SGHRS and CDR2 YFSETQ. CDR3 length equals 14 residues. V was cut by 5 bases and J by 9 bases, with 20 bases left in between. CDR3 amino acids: CASSLVGQGTRYTF. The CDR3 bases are TGCGCCAGCAGTCTAGTGGGGCAGGGGACTCGCTACACCTTC.

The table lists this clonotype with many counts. The CDR3 coding sequence is TGTGCCAGCAGTTACCCGGAGGGCGTTAAAAAACTGTTTTTT. Protein sequence: CASSYPEGVKKLFF. This sequence joins TRBV6-6 and TRBJ1-4; D gene ambiguous. The CDR3 totals 14 residues. Germline V gives CDR1 MNHNY, CDR2 SVGAGI (reference sequence). Trimming shortened V by 2 bases and J by 9 bases, and 13 bases separated the two germline ends.

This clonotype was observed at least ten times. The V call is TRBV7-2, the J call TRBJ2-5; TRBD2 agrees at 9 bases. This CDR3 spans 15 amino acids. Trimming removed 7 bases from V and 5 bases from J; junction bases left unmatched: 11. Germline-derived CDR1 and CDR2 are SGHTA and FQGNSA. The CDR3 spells CASTDSGGWGETQYF. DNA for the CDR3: TGTGCCAGCACCGATAGCGGGGGCTGGGGGGAGACCCAGTACTTC.

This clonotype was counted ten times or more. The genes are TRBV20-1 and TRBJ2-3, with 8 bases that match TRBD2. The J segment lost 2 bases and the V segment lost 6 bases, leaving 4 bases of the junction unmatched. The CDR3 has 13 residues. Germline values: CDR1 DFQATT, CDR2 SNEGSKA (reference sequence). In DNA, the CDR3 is TGCAGTGCCCGTAGCGGGGTCACAGATACGCAGTATTTT. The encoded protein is CSARSGVTDTQYF.

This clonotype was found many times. In DNA, the CDR3 is TGTGCCAGCAGCCATTCAGTATCCGGGATCTACGAGCAGTACTTC. It encodes CASSHSVSGIYEQYF. The rearrangement joins TRBV14 to TRBJ2-7; TRBD2 might be the D (5 bases). Trimming pared 3 bases from V and 3 bases from J, leaving 15 bases between. Per the germline V gene, CDR1 is SGHDN and CDR2 is FVKESK. CDR3 length: 15 residues.

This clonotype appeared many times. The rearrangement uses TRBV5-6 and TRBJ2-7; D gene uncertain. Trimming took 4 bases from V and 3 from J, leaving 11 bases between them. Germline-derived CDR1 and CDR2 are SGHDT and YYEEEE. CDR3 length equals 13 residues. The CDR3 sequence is CASSRRRIYEQYV. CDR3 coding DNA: TGTGCCAGCAGCCGCCGGAGAATCTACGAGCAGTACGTC.

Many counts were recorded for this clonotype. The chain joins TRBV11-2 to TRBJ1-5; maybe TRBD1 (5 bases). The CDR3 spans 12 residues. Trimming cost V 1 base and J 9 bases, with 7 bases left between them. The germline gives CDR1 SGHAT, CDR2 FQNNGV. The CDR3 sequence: CASSLVGGPQHF. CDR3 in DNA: TGTGCCAGCAGCTTAGTGGGGGGGCCCCAGCATTTT.

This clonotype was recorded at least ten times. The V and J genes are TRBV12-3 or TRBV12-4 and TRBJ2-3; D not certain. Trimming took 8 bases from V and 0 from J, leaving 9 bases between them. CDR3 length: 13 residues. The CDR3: CASDGNSTDTQYF. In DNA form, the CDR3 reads TGTGCCAGCGACGGAAATAGCACAGATACGCAGTATTTT.

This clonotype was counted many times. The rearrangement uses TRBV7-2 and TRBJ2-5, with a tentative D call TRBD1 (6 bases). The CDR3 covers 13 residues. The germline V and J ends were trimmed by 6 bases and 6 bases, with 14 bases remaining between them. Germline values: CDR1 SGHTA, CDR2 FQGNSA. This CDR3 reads CASRKGDGKTQYF. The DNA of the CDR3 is TGTGCCAGCAGGAAGGGGGACGGAAAGACCCAGTACTTC. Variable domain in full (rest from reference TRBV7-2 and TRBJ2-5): GAGVSQSPSNKVTEKGKDVELRCDPISGHTALYWYRQSLGQGLEFLIYFQGNSAPDKSGLPSDRFSAERTGGSVSTLTIQRTQQEDSAVYLCASRKGDGKTQYFGPGTRLLVL.

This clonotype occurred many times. The CDR3 nucleotides read TGCAGTGCTAGAGACCCCATCGCGATAGATACGCAGTATTTT. Translation gives CSARDPIAIDTQYF. V is TRBV20-1 and J is TRBJ2-3; D is unresolved. Germline V gene lookup returns CDR1 DFQATT and CDR2 SNEGSKA (reference sequence). This CDR3 spans 14 amino acids. With 0 bases removed from V and 5 bases from J, the gap between germline ends came to 12 bases.

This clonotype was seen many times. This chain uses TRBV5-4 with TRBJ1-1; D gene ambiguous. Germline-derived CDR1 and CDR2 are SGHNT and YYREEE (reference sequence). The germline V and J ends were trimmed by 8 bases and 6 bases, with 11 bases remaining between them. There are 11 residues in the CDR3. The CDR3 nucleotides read TGTGCCAGTCCGATACAGTCTGAAGCTTTCTTT. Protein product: CASPIQSEAFF.

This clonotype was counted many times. The CDR3 spells CASSGGGWQTNSGANVLTF. In DNA, the CDR3 is TGCGCCAGCAGCGGGGGGGGTTGGCAGACAAACTCTGGGGCCAACGTCCTGACTTTC. The gene calls are TRBV5-1 and TRBJ2-6, with 7 bases matching TRBD2. The CDR3 runs 19 residues. Germline-derived CDR1 and CDR2 are SGHRS and YFSETQ. V dropped 4 bases and J dropped 0; count of bases not matched to a gene: 13. The full variable domain, in which reference TRBV5-1 and TRBJ2-6 provide the parts outside the CDR3, is KAGVTQTPRYLIKTRGQQVTLSCSPISGHRSVSWYQQTPGQGLQFLFEYFSETQRNKGNFPGRFSGRQFSNSRSEMNVSTLELGDSALYLCASSGGGWQTNSGANVLTFGAGSRLTVL.

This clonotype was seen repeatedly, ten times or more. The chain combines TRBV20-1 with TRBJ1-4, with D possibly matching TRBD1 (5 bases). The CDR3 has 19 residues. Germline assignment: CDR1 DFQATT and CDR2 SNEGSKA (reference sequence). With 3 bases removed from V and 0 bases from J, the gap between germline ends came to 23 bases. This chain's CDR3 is CSASRGGAPPSATNEKLFF. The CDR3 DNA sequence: TGCAGTGCTAGCCGGGGGGGAGCCCCTCCTTCCGCAACTAATGAAAAACTGTTTTTT.

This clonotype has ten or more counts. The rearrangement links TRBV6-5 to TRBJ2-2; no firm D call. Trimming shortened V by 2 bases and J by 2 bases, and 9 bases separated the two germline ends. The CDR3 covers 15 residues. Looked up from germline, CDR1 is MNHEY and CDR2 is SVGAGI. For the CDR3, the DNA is TGTGCCAGCAGTTACGAAAGCACCAACACCGGGGAGCTGTTTTTT. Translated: CASSYESTNTGELFF.

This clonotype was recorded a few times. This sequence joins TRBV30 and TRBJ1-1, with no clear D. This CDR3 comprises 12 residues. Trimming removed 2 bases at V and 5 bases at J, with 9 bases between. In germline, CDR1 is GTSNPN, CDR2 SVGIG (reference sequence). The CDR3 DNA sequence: TGTGCCTGGAGTCGGGCCGAGACTGAAGCTTTCTTT. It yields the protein CAWSRAETEAFF. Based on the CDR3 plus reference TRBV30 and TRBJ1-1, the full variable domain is SQTIHQWPATLVQPVGSPLSLECTVEGTSNPNLYWYRQAAGRGLQLLFYSVGIGQISSEVPQNLSASRPQDRQFILSSKKLLLSDSGFYLCAWSRAETEAFFGQGTRLTVV.

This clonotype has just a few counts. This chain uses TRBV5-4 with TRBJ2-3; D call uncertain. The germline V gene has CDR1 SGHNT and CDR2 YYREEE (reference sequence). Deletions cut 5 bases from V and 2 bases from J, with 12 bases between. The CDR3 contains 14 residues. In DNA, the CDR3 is TGTGCCAGCAGAGATGGACGGTCCACAGATACGCAGTATTTT. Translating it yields CASRDGRSTDTQYF.

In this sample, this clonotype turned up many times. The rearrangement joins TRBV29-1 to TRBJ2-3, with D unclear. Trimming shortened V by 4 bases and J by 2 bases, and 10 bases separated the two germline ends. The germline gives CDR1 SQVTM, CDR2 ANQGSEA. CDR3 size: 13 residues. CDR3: CSVVTGSTDTQYF. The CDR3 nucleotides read TGCAGCGTTGTCACGGGTTCCACAGATACGCAGTATTTT.

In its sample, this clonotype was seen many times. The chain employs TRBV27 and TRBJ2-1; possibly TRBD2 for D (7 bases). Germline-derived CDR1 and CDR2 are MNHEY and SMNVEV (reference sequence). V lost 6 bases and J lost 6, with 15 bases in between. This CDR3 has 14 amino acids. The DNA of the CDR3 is TGTGCCAGCAGGGGAGGGGGAGGGGCCAATGAGCAGTTCTTC. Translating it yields CASRGGGGANEQFF.

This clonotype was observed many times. The CDR3 nucleotides are TGTGCCATCAGTGCTTCGGGTGTCCTCCAAGAGACCCAGTACTTC. It specifies CAISASGVLQETQYF. The chain couples TRBV10-3 to TRBJ2-5; no clear D gene. The V end was cut by 4 bases, the J end by 1 base, with 13 bases between. This CDR3 is 15 amino acids long. Looked up from germline, CDR1 is ENHRY and CDR2 is SYGVKD.

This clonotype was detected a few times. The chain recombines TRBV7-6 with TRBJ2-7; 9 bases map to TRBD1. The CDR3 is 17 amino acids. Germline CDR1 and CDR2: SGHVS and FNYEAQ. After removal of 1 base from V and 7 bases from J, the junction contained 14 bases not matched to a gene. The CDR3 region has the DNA TGTGCCAGCAGCTTAGAGGCCGGGACAGGGTACGGCGGGGAGCAGTACTTC. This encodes CASSLEAGTGYGGEQYF.

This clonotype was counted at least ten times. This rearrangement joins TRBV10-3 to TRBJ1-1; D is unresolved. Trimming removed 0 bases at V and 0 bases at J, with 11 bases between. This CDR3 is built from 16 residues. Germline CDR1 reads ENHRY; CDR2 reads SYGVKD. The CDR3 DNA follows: TGTGCCATCAGTGAGTCGCGGACGGCAATGAACACTGAAGCTTTCTTT. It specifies CAISESRTAMNTEAFF.

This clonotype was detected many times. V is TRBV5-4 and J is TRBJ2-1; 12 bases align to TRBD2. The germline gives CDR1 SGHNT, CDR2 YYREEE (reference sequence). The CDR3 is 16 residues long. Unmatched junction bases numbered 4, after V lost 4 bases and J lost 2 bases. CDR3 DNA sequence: TGTGCCAGCAGCCGACCTAGCGGGGGGGCCTACAATGAGCAGTTCTTC. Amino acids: CASSRPSGGAYNEQFF.

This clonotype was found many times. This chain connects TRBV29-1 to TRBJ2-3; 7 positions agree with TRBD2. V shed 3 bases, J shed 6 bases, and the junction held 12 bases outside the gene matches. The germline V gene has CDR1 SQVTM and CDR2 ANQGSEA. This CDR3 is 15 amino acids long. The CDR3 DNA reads TGCAGCGTTGACGGAATAGCGGGTGAAGAGGATACGCAGTATTTT. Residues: CSVDGIAGEEDTQYF.

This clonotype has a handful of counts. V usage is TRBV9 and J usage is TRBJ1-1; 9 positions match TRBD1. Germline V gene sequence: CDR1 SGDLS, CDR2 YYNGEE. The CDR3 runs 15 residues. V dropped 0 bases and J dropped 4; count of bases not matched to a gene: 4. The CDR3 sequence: CASSVGGTGFTEAFF. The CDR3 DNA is TGTGCCAGCAGCGTAGGTGGGACAGGGTTCACTGAAGCTTTCTTT.

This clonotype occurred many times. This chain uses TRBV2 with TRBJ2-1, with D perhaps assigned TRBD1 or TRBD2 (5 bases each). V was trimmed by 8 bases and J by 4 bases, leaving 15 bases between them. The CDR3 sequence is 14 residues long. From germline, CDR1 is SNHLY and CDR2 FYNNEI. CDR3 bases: TGTGCCAGCGGGACCGGTCCAGTGTACAATGAGCAGTTCTTC. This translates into CASGTGPVYNEQFF.

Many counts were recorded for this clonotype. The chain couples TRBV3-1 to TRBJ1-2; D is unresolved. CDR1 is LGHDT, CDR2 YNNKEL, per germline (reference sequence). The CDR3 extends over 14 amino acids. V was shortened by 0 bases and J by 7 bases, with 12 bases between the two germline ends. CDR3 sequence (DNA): TGTGCCAGCAGCCAAGATGCACATGCTGGTGGCTACACCTTC. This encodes CASSQDAHAGGYTF.

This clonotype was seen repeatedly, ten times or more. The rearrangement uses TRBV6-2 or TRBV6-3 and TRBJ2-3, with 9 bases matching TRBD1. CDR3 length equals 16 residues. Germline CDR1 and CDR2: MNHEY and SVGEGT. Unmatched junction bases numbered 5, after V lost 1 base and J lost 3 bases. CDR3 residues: CASSYFRDRDTDTQYF. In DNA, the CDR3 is TGTGCCAGCAGTTACTTCCGGGACAGGGATACAGATACGCAGTATTTT.

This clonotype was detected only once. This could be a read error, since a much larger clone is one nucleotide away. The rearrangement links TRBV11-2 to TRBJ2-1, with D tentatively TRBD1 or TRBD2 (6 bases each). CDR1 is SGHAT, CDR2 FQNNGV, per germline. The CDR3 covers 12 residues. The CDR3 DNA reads TGTGCCAGCAGCTTAGGGAGGGGGGAGCAGCTCTTC. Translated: CASSLGRGEQLF.

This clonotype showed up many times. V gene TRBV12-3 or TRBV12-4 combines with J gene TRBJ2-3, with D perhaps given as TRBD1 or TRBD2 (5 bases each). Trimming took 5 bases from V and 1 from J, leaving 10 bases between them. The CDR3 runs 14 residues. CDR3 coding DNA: TGTGCCAGCAGTCCCCGGGACGGCACAGATACGCAGTATTTT. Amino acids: CASSPRDGTDTQYF.

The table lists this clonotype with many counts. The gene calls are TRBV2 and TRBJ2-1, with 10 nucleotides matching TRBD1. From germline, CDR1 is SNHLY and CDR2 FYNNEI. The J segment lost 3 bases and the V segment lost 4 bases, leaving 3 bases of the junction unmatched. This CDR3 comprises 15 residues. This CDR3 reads CASSAGTGVYNEQFF. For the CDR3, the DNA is TGTGCCAGCAGTGCCGGGACAGGGGTCTACAATGAGCAGTTCTTC.

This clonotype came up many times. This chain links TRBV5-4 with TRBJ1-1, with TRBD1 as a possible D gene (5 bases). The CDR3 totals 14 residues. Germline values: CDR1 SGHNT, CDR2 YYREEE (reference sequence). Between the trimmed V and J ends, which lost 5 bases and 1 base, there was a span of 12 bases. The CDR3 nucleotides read TGTGCCAGCAGGAGAGGGGCAGCGAACACTGAAGCTTTCTTT. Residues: CASRRGAANTEAFF. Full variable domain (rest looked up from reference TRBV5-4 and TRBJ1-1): ETGVTQSPTHLIKTRGQQVTLRCSSQSGHNTVSWYQQALGQGPQFIFQYYREEENGRGNFPPRFSGLQFPNYSSELNVNALELDDSALYLCASRRGAANTEAFFGQGTRLTVV.